These T cell receptor beta chains were read from a single sample in a study of T cell responses to AZD1222 COVID-19 vaccine. The data were produced by immunoSEQ multiplex PCR, yet TCRdb's version contains in-frame clones alone and is incomplete. Found here are about 140,000 clones, 70% to 90% of them singletons; the top ten hold 3.1%. This material consisted of peripheral blood, taken 28 days after the second AZD1222 dose. The receptors were gathered from an adult who received the AZD1222 COVID-19 vaccine. The CDR3 runs from the conserved cysteine through the conserved F or W. The D gene is left open where the match is weak. Clone size, where shown, is once, few, many, or a class for clones that have expanded.

J gene: TRBJ1-1; clone size: -; V gene: TRBV20-1; D gene: -; CDR3 protein: CSPRDTEAFF; CDR3 DNA: TGCAGCCCTCGGGACACTGAAGCTTTCTTT
J gene: TRBJ1-5; clone size: -; V gene: TRBV28; D gene: TRBD1; CDR3 protein: CASSAHQGALPQHF; CDR3 DNA: TGTGCCAGCAGCGCGCACCAGGGGGCATTGCCCCAGCATTTT
J gene: TRBJ1-3; clone size: -; V gene: TRBV6-5; D gene: -; CDR3 protein: CASSYGGPGNTIYF; CDR3 DNA: TGTGCCAGCAGTTACGGCGGACCTGGAAACACCATATATTTT
J gene: TRBJ1-1; clone size: -; V gene: TRBV28; D gene: -; CDR3 protein: CASRVQGGGNTEAFF; CDR3 DNA: TGTGCCAGCAGGGTACAGGGAGGGGGGAACACTGAAGCTTTCTTT
J gene: TRBJ2-1; clone size: -; V gene: TRBV7-3; D gene: TRBD2; CDR3 protein: CASSSGGAYNEQFF; CDR3 DNA: TGTGCCAGCAGCAGCGGGGGGGCCTACAATGAGCAGTTCTTC
J gene: TRBJ1-6; clone size: -; V gene: TRBV7-2; D gene: -; CDR3 protein: CASRSGRSPLHF; CDR3 DNA: TGTGCCAGCAGGTCAGGGAGATCACCCCTCCACTTT
J gene: TRBJ2-7; clone size: -; V gene: TRBV7-9; D gene: -; CDR3 protein: CASSFAPSDYEQYF; CDR3 DNA: TGTGCCAGCAGCTTTGCGCCTAGCGACTACGAGCAGTACTTC
J gene: TRBJ1-2; clone size: -; V gene: TRBV7-8; D gene: -; CDR3 protein: CASSWRGGIYGYTF; CDR3 DNA: TGTGCCAGCAGCTGGCGAGGCGGCATCTATGGCTACACCTTC
J gene: TRBJ2-1; clone size: -; V gene: TRBV27; D gene: -; CDR3 protein: CASSPPPSYNEQFF; CDR3 DNA: TGTGCCAGCAGTCCCCCCCCTAGCTACAATGAGCAGTTCTTC
J gene: TRBJ2-1; clone size: once; V gene: TRBV7-2; D gene: TRBD2; CDR3 protein: CATALAGDYNEQFF; CDR3 DNA: TGTGCCACGGCTTTAGCGGGGGATTACAATGAGCAGTTCTTC
J gene: TRBJ1-6; clone size: -; V gene: TRBV28; D gene: -; CDR3 protein: CASSFPTLRTASSYNSPLHF; CDR3 DNA: TGTGCCAGCAGTTTCCCGACCCTTAGGACGGCCTCCTCCTATAATTCACCCCTCCACTTT
J gene: TRBJ1-5; clone size: -; V gene: TRBV7-9; D gene: -; CDR3 protein: CASSLGLGRQHF; CDR3 DNA: TGTGCCAGCAGCTTAGGACTCGGACGCCAGCATTTT
J gene: TRBJ2-2; clone size: -; V gene: TRBV7-3; D gene: -; CDR3 protein: CASSLTGELFF; CDR3 DNA: TGTGCCAGCAGCCTCACCGGGGAGCTGTTTTTT
J gene: TRBJ1-1; clone size: -; V gene: TRBV28; D gene: -; CDR3 protein: CASSFGGTLNTEAFF; CDR3 DNA: TGTGCCAGCAGTTTCGGCGGGACGCTCAACACTGAAGCTTTCTTT
J gene: TRBJ2-3; clone size: -; V gene: TRBV5-5; D gene: -; CDR3 protein: CASSSVTDTQYF; CDR3 DNA: TGTGCCAGCAGCAGTGTAACAGATACGCAGTATTTT
J gene: TRBJ2-2; clone size: -; V gene: TRBV7-6; D gene: -; CDR3 protein: CASSPRFLGGGELFF; CDR3 DNA: TGTGCCAGCAGCCCCCGGTTTTTAGGGGGCGGGGAGCTGTTTTTT
J gene: TRBJ1-1; clone size: -; V gene: TRBV6-5; D gene: TRBD1; CDR3 protein: CASRYPQGAVNTEAFF; CDR3 DNA: TGTGCCAGCAGATACCCACAGGGGGCAGTGAACACTGAAGCTTTCTTT
J gene: TRBJ1-5; clone size: -; V gene: TRBV5-8; D gene: -; CDR3 protein: CASSSQRTGTRTMRPQHF; CDR3 DNA: TGTGCCAGCAGCTCACAAAGAACCGGGACGCGGACTATGAGGCCCCAGCATTTT
J gene: TRBJ2-7; clone size: -; V gene: TRBV19; D gene: -; CDR3 protein: CASAQEDYEQYF; CDR3 DNA: TGTGCCAGCGCCCAGGAGGACTACGAGCAGTACTTC
J gene: TRBJ2-7; clone size: -; V gene: TRBV11-2; D gene: -; CDR3 protein: CASSLERGPTYEQYF; CDR3 DNA: TGTGCCAGCAGCTTAGAACGGGGGCCCACTTACGAGCAGTACTTC
J gene: TRBJ1-2; clone size: -; V gene: TRBV18; D gene: TRBD1; CDR3 protein: CASSPSPGQGAYGYTF; CDR3 DNA: TGTGCCAGCTCGCCATCACCGGGACAGGGGGCTTATGGCTACACCTTC
J gene: TRBJ2-5; clone size: once; V gene: TRBV10-3; D gene: -; CDR3 protein: CAISDGGEETQYF; CDR3 DNA: TGTGCCATCAGCGACGGGGGTGAAGAGACCCAGTACTTC
J gene: TRBJ1-4; clone size: once; V gene: TRBV7-8; D gene: -; CDR3 protein: CASSPRGGRGSEKLFF; CDR3 DNA: TGTGCCAGCAGCCCCCGTGGGGGCAGGGGTTCGGAAAAACTGTTTTTT
J gene: TRBJ2-5; clone size: -; V gene: TRBV5-5; D gene: -; CDR3 protein: CASSLALAPETQYF; CDR3 DNA: TGTGCCAGCAGCTTGGCCCTAGCCCCAGAGACCCAGTACTTC
J gene: TRBJ1-1; clone size: -; V gene: TRBV19; D gene: -; CDR3 protein: CASTKTGEAFF; CDR3 DNA: TGTGCCAGTACCAAAACAGGGGAAGCTTTCTTT
J gene: TRBJ1-2; clone size: -; V gene: TRBV5-1; D gene: -; CDR3 protein: CASSLDYGVGGYTF; CDR3 DNA: TGCGCCAGCAGCTTGGACTATGGGGTGGGTGGCTACACCTTC
J gene: TRBJ1-3; clone size: many; V gene: TRBV10-3; D gene: -; CDR3 protein: CAISGRDRSGNTIYF; CDR3 DNA: TGTGCCATCAGTGGTAGGGATCGGTCTGGAAACACCATATATTTT
J gene: TRBJ2-7; clone size: -; V gene: TRBV10-3; D gene: -; CDR3 protein: CATGPGHTTYEQYF; CDR3 DNA: TGTGCCACGGGACCGGGACACACTACCTACGAGCAGTACTTC
J gene: TRBJ2-7; clone size: -; V gene: TRBV19; D gene: -; CDR3 protein: CASRGFSYEQYF; CDR3 DNA: TGTGCCAGTAGGGGGTTCTCCTACGAGCAGTACTTC
J gene: TRBJ2-7; clone size: -; V gene: TRBV27; D gene: -; CDR3 protein: CASSWGQGGSYEQYF; CDR3 DNA: TGTGCCAGCAGTTGGGGGCAGGGAGGCTCGTACGAGCAGTACTTC
J gene: TRBJ2-2; clone size: -; V gene: TRBV18; D gene: -; CDR3 protein: CASNPNDLGDTGELFF; CDR3 DNA: TGTGCCAGCAACCCGAATGACCTGGGTGACACCGGGGAGCTGTTTTTT
J gene: TRBJ1-2; clone size: few; V gene: TRBV14; D gene: -; CDR3 protein: CASSQVMGAGGYTF; CDR3 DNA: TGTGCCAGCAGCCAAGTAATGGGGGCCGGTGGCTACACCTTC
J gene: TRBJ2-7; clone size: -; V gene: TRBV19; D gene: TRBD1; CDR3 protein: CASSNNGGQARQYF; CDR3 DNA: TGTGCCAGTAGTAATAACGGCGGACAGGCACGGCAGTACTTC
J gene: TRBJ2-7; clone size: -; V gene: TRBV5-6; D gene: TRBD2; CDR3 protein: CASSSRAGGGYEQYF; CDR3 DNA: TGTGCCAGCAGTTCTAGAGCGGGGGGAGGCTACGAGCAGTACTTC
J gene: TRBJ2-7; clone size: -; V gene: TRBV28; D gene: -; CDR3 protein: CASSFGGFSYEQYF; CDR3 DNA: TGTGCCAGCAGTTTTGGGGGGTTCTCCTACGAGCAGTACTTC
J gene: TRBJ1-5; clone size: -; V gene: TRBV4-2; D gene: -; CDR3 protein: CATLPRGNRSNQPQHF; CDR3 DNA: TGTGCCACCCTCCCCCGGGGAAACCGTAGCAATCAGCCCCAGCATTTT
J gene: TRBJ2-1; clone size: -; V gene: TRBV27; D gene: TRBD2; CDR3 protein: CASSSSGTAGRGNEQFF; CDR3 DNA: TGTGCCAGCAGTTCTAGCGGGACTGCGGGGAGAGGCAATGAGCAGTTCTTC
J gene: TRBJ1-4; clone size: few; V gene: TRBV30; D gene: TRBD1; CDR3 protein: CAWTLRDRREKLFF; CDR3 DNA: TGTGCCTGGACTCTCCGGGACAGGAGAGAAAAACTGTTTTTT
J gene: TRBJ1-2; clone size: -; V gene: TRBV3-1/TRBV3-2; D gene: TRBD1; CDR3 protein: CASSQEPGTGYGYTF; CDR3 DNA: TGTGCCAGCAGCCAAGAACCCGGGACAGGGTATGGCTACACCTTC
J gene: TRBJ2-5; clone size: -; V gene: TRBV11-2; D gene: -; CDR3 protein: CASSSMGRGLETQYF; CDR3 DNA: TGTGCCAGCAGCAGCATGGGCAGGGGATTAGAGACCCAGTACTTC
J gene: TRBJ1-5; clone size: -; V gene: TRBV28; D gene: -; CDR3 protein: CASSLHQPQHF; CDR3 DNA: TGTGCCAGCAGTTTGCATCAGCCCCAGCATTTT
J gene: TRBJ1-2; clone size: -; V gene: TRBV19; D gene: -; CDR3 protein: CASSIRGAWLGYTF; CDR3 DNA: TGTGCCAGTAGTATTCGAGGGGCCTGGCTTGGCTACACCTTC
J gene: TRBJ2-1; clone size: -; V gene: TRBV29-1; D gene: -; CDR3 protein: CSAAGQVYNEQFF; CDR3 DNA: TGCAGCGCAGCGGGACAGGTATACAATGAGCAGTTCTTC
J gene: TRBJ2-1; clone size: -; V gene: TRBV18; D gene: TRBD2; CDR3 protein: CASSPSQAGGLLGSYNEQFF; CDR3 DNA: TGTGCCAGCTCACCTTCGCAAGCGGGAGGCCTCTTGGGATCCTACAATGAGCAGTTCTTC
J gene: TRBJ2-3; clone size: -; V gene: TRBV5-4; D gene: TRBD2; CDR3 protein: CASSLGSGKLAGGGDTQYF; CDR3 DNA: TGTGCCAGCAGCTTGGGCAGCGGAAAACTAGCGGGGGGAGGAGATACGCAGTATTTT